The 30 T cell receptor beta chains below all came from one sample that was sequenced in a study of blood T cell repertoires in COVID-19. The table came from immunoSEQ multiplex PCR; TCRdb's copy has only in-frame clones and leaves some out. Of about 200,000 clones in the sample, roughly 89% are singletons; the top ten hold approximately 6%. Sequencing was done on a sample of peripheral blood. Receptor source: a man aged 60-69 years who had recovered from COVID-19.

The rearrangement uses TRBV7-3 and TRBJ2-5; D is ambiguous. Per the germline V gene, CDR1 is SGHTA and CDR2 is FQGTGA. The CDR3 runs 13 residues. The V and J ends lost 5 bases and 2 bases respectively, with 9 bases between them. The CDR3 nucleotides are TGTGCCAGCAGCCTATCCCGTCAAGAGACCCAGTACTTC. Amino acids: CASSLSRQETQYF.

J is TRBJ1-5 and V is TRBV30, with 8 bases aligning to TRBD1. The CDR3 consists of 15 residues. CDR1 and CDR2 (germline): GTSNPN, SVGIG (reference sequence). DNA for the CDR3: TGTGCGGCCGCCAGGGGGCCTGGTCGCAATCAGCCCCAGCATTTT. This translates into CAAARGPGRNQPQHF.

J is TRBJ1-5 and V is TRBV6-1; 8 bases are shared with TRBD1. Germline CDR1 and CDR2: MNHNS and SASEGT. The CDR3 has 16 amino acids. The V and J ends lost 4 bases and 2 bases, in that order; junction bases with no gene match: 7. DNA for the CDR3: TGTGCCAGCAGTGTTTACAGGGGGGAAGGCAATCAGCCCCAGCATTTT. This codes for CASSVYRGEGNQPQHF.

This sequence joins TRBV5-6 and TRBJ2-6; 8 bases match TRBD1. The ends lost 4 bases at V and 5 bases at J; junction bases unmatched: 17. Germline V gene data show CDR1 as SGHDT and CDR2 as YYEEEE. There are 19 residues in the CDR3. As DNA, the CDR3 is TGTGCCAGCAGCCTTGGGCCTGGACAGGGTTCTTCAAGGGCCAACGTCCTGACTTTC. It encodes CASSLGPGQGSSRANVLTF.

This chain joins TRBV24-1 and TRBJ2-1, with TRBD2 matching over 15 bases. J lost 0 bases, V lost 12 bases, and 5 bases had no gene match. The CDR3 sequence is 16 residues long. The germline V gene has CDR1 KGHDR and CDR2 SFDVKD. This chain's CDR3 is CARTSGGESSYNEQFF. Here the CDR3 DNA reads TGTGCCCGGACTAGCGGGGGGGAGAGCTCCTACAATGAGCAGTTCTTC.

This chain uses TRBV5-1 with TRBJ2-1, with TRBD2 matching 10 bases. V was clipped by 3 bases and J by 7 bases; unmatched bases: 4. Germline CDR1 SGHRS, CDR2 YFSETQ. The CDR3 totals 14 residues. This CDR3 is CASSSAGGRNEQFF. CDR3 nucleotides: TGCGCCAGCAGCTCAGCGGGGGGGCGAAATGAGCAGTTCTTC.

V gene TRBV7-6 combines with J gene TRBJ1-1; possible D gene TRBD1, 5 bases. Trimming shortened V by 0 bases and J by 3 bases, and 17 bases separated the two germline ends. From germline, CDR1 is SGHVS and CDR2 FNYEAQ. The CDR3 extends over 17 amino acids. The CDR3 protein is CASSLAPAGQRDTEAFF. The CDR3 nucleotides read TGTGCCAGCAGCTTAGCGCCGGCAGGGCAAAGGGACACTGAAGCTTTCTTT.

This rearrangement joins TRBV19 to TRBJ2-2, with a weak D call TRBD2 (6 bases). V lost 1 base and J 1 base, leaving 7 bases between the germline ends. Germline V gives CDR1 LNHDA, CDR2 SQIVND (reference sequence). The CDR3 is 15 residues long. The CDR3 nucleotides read TGTGCCAGTAGTATAGGGGGAGGGAACACCGGGGAGCTGTTTTTT. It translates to CASSIGGGNTGELFF.

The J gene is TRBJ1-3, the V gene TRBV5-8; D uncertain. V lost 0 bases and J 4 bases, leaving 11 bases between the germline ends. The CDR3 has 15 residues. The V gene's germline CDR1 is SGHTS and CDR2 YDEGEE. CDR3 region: CASSLERRPGNTIYF. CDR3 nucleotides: TGTGCCAGCAGCTTGGAAAGGAGACCGGGAAACACCATATATTTT.

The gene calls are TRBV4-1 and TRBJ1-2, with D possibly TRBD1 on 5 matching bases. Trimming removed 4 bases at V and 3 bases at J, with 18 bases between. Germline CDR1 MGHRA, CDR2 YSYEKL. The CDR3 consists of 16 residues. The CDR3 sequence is CASSRVFSGLDYGYTF. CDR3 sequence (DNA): TGCGCCAGCAGCCGAGTTTTTTCGGGACTTGACTATGGCTACACCTTC.

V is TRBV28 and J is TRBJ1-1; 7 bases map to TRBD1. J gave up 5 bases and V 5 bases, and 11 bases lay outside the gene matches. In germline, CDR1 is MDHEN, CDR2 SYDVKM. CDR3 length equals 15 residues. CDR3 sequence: CASSPSQGRWTEAFF. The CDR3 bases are TGTGCCAGCAGTCCCTCACAGGGGAGGTGGACTGAAGCTTTCTTT.

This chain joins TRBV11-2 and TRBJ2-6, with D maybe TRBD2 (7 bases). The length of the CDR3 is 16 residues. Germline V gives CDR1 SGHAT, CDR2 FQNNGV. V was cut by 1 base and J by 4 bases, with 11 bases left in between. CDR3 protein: CASSLVGGTGANVLTF. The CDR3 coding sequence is TGTGCCAGCAGCTTAGTGGGGGGGACAGGGGCCAACGTCCTGACTTTC.

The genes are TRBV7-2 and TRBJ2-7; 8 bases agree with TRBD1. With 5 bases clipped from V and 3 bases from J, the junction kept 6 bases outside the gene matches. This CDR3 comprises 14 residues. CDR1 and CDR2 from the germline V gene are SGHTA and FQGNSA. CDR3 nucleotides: TGTGCCAGCAGCAGGCCGGGACAGGTCTACGAGCAGTACTTC. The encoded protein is CASSRPGQVYEQYF.

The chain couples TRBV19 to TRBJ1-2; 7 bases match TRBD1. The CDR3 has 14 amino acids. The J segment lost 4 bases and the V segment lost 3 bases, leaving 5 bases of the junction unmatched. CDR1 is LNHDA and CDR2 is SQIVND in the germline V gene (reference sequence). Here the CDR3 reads CASSMTGTSYGYTF. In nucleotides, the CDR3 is TGTGCCAGTAGTATGACAGGGACTTCCTATGGCTACACCTTC.

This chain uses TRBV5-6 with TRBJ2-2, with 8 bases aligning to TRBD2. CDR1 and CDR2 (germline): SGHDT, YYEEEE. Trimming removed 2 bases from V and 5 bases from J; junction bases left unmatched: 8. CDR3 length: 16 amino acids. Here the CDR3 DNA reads TGTGCCAGCAGCTTTCGGGGGGGTTACTCGACCGGGGAGCTGTTTTTT. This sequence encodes CASSFRGGYSTGELFF.

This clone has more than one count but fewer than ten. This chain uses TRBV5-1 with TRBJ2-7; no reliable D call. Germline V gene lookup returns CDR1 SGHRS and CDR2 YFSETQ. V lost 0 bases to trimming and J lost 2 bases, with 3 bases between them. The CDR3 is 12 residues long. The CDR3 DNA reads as TGCGCCAGCAGCTTGGACACCTACGAGCAGTACTTC. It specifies CASSLDTYEQYF.

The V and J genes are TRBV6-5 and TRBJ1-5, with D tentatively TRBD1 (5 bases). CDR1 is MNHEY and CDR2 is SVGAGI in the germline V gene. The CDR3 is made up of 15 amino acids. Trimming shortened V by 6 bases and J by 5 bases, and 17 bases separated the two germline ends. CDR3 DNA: TGTGCCAGCAGCCAAGGACGGGGGATGGATCAGCCCCAGCATTTT. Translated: CASSQGRGMDQPQHF.

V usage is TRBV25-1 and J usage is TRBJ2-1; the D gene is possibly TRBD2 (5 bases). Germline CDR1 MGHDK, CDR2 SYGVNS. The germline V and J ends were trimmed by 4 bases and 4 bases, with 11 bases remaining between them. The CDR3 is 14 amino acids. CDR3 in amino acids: CASSGAGAYNEQFF. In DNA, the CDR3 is TGTGCCAGCAGTGGGGCGGGTGCGTACAATGAGCAGTTCTTC.

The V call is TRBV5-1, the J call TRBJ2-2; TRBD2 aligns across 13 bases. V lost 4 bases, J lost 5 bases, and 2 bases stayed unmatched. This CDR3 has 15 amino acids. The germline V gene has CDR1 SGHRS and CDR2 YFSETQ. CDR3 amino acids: CASSLGLAGTGELFF. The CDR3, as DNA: TGCGCCAGCAGCCTGGGACTAGCGGGAACCGGGGAGCTGTTTTTT.

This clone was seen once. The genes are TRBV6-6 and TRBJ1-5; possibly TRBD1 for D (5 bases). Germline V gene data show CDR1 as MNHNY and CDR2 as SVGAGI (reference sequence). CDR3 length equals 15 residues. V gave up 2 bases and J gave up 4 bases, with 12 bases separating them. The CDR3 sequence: CASSYLSGGNQPQHF. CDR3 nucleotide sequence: TGTGCCAGCAGTTACCTTTCTGGGGGGAATCAGCCCCAGCATTTT.

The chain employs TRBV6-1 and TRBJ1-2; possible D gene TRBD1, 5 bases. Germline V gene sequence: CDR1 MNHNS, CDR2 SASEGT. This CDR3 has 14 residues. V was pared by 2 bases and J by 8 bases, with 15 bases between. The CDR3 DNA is TGTGCCAGCAGTGAACGGGGGAGGGAGACGGGCTACACCTTC. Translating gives CASSERGRETGYTF.

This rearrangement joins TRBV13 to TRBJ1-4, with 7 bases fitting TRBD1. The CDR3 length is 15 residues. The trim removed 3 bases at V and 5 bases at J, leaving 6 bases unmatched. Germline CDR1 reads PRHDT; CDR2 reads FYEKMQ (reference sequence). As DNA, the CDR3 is TGTGCCAGCAGCTTTAGCCGGGACAGAAATGAAAAACTGTTTTTT. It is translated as CASSFSRDRNEKLFF.

The CDR3 DNA is TGTGCCAGCAGCCAAAAACAGGGGACGCGGTTCAATGGCTACACCTTC. Residues: CASSQKQGTRFNGYTF. The V call is TRBV7-6, the J call TRBJ1-2; 7 nucleotides align to TRBD1. Germline V CDR1 and CDR2: SGHVS, FNYEAQ. The CDR3 covers 16 residues. V shed 5 bases, J shed 6 bases, and the junction held 15 bases outside the gene matches.

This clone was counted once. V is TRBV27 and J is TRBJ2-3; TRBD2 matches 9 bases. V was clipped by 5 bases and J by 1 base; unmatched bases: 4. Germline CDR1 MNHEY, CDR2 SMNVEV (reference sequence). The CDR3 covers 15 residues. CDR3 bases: TGTGCCAGCAGTAATAGCGGGAGTGGCACAGATACGCAGTATTTT. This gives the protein CASSNSGSGTDTQYF.

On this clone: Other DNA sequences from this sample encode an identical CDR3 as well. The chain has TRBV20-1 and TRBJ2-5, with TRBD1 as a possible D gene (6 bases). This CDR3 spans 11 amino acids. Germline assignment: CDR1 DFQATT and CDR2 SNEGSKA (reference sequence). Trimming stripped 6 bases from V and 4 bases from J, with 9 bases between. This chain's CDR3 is CSARGSETQYF. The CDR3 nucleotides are TGCAGTGCGAGGGGGTCAGAGACCCAGTACTTC.

This CDR3 is CASSTRKDQGSTEAFF. CDR3 nucleotide sequence: TGTGCCAGCAGCACCCGAAAAGACCAGGGTTCGACTGAAGCTTTCTTT. The chain carries TRBV7-9 and TRBJ1-1, with a tentative D call TRBD1 (5 bases). CDR3 length: 16 residues. Germline CDR1 and CDR2: SEHNR and FQNEAQ (reference sequence). V lost 5 bases and J 5 bases, leaving 21 bases between the germline ends.

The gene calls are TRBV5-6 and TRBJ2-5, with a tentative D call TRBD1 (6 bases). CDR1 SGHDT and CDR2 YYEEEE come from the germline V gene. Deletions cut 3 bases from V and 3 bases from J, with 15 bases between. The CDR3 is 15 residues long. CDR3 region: CASSSGQLGKETQYF. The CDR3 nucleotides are TGTGCCAGCAGCTCGGGACAACTAGGCAAAGAGACCCAGTACTTC. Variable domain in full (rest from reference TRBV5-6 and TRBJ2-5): DAGVTQSPTHLIKTRGQQVTLRCSPKSGHDTVSWYQQALGQGPQFIFQYYEEEERQRGNFPDRFSGHQFPNYSSELNVNALLLGDSALYLCASSSGQLGKETQYFGPGTRLLVL.

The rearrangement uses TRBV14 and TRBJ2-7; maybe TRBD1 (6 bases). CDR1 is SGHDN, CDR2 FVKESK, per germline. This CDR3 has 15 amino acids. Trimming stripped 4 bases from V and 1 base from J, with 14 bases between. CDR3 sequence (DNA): TGTGCCAGCAGCCCATTGGACAGCAATTCCTACGAGCAGTACTTC. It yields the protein CASSPLDSNSYEQYF.

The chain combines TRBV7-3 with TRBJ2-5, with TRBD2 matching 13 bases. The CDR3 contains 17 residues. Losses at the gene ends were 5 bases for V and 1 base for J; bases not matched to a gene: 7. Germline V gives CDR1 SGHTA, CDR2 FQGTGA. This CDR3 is CASSLGTSGVFQETQYF. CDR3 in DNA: TGTGCCAGCAGCCTTGGGACTAGCGGGGTCTTCCAAGAGACCCAGTACTTC.

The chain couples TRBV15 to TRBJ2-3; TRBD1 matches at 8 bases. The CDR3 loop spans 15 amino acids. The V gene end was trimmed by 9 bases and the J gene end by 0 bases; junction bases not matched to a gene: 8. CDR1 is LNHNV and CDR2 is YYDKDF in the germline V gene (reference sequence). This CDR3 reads CATALRGQSTDTQYF. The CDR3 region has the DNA TGTGCCACTGCCCTCAGGGGGCAAAGCACAGATACGCAGTATTTT.